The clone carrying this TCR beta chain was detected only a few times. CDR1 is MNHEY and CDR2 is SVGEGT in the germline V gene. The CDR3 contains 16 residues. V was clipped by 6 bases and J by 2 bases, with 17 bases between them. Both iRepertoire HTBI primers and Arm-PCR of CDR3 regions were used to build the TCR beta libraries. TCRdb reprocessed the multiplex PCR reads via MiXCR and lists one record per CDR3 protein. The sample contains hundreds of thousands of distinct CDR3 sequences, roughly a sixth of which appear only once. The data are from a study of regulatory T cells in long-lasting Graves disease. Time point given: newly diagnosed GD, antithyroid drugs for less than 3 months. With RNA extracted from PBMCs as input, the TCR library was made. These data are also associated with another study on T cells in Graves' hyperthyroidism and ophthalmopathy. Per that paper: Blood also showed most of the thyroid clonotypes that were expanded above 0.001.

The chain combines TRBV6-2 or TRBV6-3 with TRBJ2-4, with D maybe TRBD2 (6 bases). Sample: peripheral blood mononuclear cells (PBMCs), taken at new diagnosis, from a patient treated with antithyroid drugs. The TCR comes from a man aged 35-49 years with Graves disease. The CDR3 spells CASSYDPGGSKNIQYF. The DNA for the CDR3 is TGTGCCAGCAGCTACGATCCCGGGGGTTCCAAAAACATTCAGTACTTC.